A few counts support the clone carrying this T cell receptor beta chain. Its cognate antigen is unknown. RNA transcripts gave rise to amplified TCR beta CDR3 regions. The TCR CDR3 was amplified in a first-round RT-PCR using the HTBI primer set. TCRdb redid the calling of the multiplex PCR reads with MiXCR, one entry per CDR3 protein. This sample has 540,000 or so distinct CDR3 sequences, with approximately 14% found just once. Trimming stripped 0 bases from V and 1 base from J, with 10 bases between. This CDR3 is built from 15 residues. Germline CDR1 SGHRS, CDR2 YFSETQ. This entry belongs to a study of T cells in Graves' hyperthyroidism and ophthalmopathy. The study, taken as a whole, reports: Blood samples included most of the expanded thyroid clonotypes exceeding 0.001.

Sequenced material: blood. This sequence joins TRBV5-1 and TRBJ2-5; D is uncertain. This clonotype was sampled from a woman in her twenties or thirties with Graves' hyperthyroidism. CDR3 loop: CASSLGTVSQETQYF. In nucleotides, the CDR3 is TGCGCCAGCAGCTTGGGCACAGTGTCCCAAGAGACCCAGTACTTC. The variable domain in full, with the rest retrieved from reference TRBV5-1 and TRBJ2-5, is KAGVTQTPRYLIKTRGQQVTLSCSPISGHRSVSWYQQTPGQGLQFLFEYFSETQRNKGNFPGRFSGRQFSNSRSEMNVSTLELGDSALYLCASSLGTVSQETQYFGPGTRLLVL.